Listed below are T cell receptor beta chains from one sample, sequenced in a study of regulatory T cells in long-lasting Graves disease. TCRdb processed the multiplex PCR reads anew with MiXCR; each CDR3 protein has one entry. The table lists roughly 400,000 distinct CDR3 sequences, around 21% of them singletons. The material was peripheral blood mononuclear cells (PBMCs), obtained when the disease was refractory, from a patient treated with antithyroid drugs. The receptors shown here come from a female donor with Graves disease. Both conserved end residues are part of each CDR3. A D gene is named only where the DNA matches it firmly. Only part of the rows carry a size: once, few, many, or a class if the clone is expanded.

clone_size	v_call	d_call	j_call	cdr3_aa	cdr3_nt
many	TRBV2	TRBD2	TRBJ2-5	CASSVSGSIETQYF	TGTGCCAGCAGTGTTAGCGGGAGTATTGAGACCCAGTACTTC
few	TRBV9	-	TRBJ1-1	CASSVGAAKANTEAFF	TGTGCCAGCAGCGTAGGTGCAGCCAAGGCGAACACTGAAGCTTTCTTT
-	TRBV29-1	TRBD1	TRBJ1-2	CSVEPGQGARGYTF	TGCAGCGTTGAACCCGGACAGGGGGCGCGTGGCTACACCTTC
many	TRBV7-9	-	TRBJ1-1	CASSLSSAEAFF	TGTGCCAGCAGCTTATCTTCAGCAGAAGCTTTCTTT
-	TRBV12-3/TRBV12-4	TRBD1	TRBJ1-1	CASSWDSDMNTEAFF	TGTGCCAGCAGTTGGGACAGCGACATGAACACTGAAGCTTTCTTT
-	TRBV12-3/TRBV12-4	-	TRBJ2-1	CASSLALAMSYNEQFF	TGTGCCAGCAGTTTAGCTCTGGCGATGTCCTACAATGAGCAGTTCTTC
-	TRBV3-1	-	TRBJ1-1	CASSHGVGPEAFF	TGTGCCAGCAGCCATGGGGTGGGTCCTGAAGCTTTCTTT
-	TRBV7-2	-	TRBJ2-1	CASSLAADAYNGQFF	TGTGCCAGCAGCTTGGCGGCGGACGCGTACAATGGGCAGTTCTTC
many	TRBV3-1	-	TRBJ2-5	CASSHLNAETQYF	TGTGCCAGCAGCCATCTGAACGCGGAGACCCAGTACTTC
few	TRBV7-3	TRBD1	TRBJ1-1	CASSLTGGMTEAFF	TGTGCCAGCAGCCTGACAGGGGGCATGACTGAAGCTTTCTTT
many	TRBV20-1	TRBD2	TRBJ2-7	CSATGTSGTYEQYF	TGCAGTGCTACTGGGACTAGCGGGACCTACGAGCAGTACTTC
many	TRBV24-1	-	TRBJ2-2	CATSDLHHVGRENTGELFF	TGTGCCACCAGTGATTTGCATCATGTGGGCAGGGAGAACACCGGGGAGCTGTTTTTT
many	TRBV12-3/TRBV12-4	-	TRBJ2-2	CASSLVGGTGELFF	TGTGCCAGCAGTTTAGTGGGGGGCACCGGGGAGCTGTTTTTT
-	TRBV6-5	-	TRBJ1-4	CASSFLGGEANEKLFF	TGTGCCAGCAGTTTCCTGGGAGGGGAGGCTAATGAAAAACTGTTTTTT
few	TRBV29-1	-	TRBJ1-3	CSVVWGAGNTIYF	TGCAGCGTTGTCTGGGGGGCTGGAAACACCATATATTTT
many	TRBV12-5	-	TRBJ1-6	CASGLVLQDTGNSPLHF	TGTGCTAGTGGTTTGGTACTCCAGGACACCGGCAATTCACCCCTCCACTTT
once	TRBV7-2	-	TRBJ1-5	CASSSNSGNQPQHF	TGTGCCAGCAGCTCAAACAGTGGAAATCAGCCCCAGCATTTT
once	TRBV7-3	TRBD1	TRBJ2-3	CASSLFGTGTSTDTQYF	TGTGCCAGCAGCTTATTTGGGACAGGGACTAGCACAGATACGCAGTATTTT
-	TRBV3-1	TRBD2	TRBJ2-7	CASSQAPSGYYEQYF	TGTGCCAGCAGCCAAGCCCCTAGCGGGTACTACGAGCAGTACTTC
few	TRBV12-3/TRBV12-4	-	TRBJ2-2	CASRPNRGGTGELFF	TGTGCCAGCAGGCCCAACAGGGGAGGCACCGGGGAGCTGTTTTTT
-	TRBV7-9	-	TRBJ2-7	CASSSGDSNSYEQYF	TGTGCCAGCAGCTCGGGGGACAGTAACTCCTACGAGCAGTACTTC
-	TRBV6-5	TRBD2	TRBJ2-7	CASSSSREVAYEQYF	TGTGCCAGCAGTTCCTCTCGGGAGGTAGCCTACGAGCAGTACTTC
-	TRBV5-1	-	TRBJ2-5	CASSLEPSGIQETQYF	TGCGCCAGCAGCTTGGAGCCGAGCGGTATTCAAGAGACCCAGTACTTC
few	TRBV6-2/TRBV6-3	TRBD1	TRBJ2-7	CGTGHQMWEQYF	TGCGGGACAGGGCACCAAATGTGGGAGCAGTACTTC